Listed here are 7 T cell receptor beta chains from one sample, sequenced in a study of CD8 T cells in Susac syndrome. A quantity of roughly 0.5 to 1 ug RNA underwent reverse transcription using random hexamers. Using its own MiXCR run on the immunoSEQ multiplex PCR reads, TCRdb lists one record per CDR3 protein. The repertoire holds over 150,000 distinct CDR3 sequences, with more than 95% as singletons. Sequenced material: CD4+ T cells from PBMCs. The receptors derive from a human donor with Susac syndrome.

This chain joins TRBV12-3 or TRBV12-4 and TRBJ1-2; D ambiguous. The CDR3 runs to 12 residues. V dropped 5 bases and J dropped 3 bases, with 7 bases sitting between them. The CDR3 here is CASSQRDYGYTF. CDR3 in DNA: TGTGCCAGCAGTCAGAGGGACTATGGCTACACCTTC.

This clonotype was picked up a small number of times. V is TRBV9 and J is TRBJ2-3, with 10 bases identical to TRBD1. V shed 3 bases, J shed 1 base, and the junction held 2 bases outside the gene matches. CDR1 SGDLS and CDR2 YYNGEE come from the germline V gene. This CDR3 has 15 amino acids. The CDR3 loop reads CASSGGTGGTDTQYF. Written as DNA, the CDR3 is TGTGCCAGCAGCGGCGGGACAGGGGGCACAGATACGCAGTATTTT.

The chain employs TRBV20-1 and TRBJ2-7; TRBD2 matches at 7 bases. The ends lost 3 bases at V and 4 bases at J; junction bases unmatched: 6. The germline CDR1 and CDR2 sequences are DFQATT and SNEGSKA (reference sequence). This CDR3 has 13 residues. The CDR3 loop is CSARREGVYEQYF. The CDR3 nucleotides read TGCAGTGCTAGGAGGGAGGGAGTATACGAGCAGTACTTC.

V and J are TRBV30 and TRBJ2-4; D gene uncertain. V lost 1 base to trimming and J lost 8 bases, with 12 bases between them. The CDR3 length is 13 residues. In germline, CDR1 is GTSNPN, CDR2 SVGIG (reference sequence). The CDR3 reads CAWSGKDIDIQYF. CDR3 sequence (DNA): TGTGCCTGGAGTGGGAAAGATATCGACATTCAGTACTTC. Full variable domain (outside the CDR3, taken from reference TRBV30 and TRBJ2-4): SQTIHQWPATLVQPVGSPLSLECTVEGTSNPNLYWYRQAAGRGLQLLFYSVGIGQISSEVPQNLSASRPQDRQFILSSKKLLLSDSGFYLCAWSGKDIDIQYFGAGTRLSVL.

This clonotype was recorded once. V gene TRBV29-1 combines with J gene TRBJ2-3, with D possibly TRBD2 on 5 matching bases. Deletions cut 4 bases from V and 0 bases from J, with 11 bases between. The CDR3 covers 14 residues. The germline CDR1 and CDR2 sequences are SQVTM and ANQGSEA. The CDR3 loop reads CSVVRGFSTDTQYF. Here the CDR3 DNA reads TGCAGCGTTGTTCGCGGGTTTAGCACAGATACGCAGTATTTT.

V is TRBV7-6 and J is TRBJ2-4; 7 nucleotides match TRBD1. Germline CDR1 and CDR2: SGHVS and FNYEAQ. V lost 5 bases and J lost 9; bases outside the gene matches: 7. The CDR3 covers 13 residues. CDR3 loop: CASSVSAGGIQYF. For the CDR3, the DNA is TGTGCCAGCAGCGTCTCGGCAGGGGGCATTCAGTACTTC.

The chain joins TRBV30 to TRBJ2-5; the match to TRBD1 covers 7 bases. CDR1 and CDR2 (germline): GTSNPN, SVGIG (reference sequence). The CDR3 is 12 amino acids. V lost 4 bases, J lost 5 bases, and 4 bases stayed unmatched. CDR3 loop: CAWMTGWETQYF. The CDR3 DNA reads TGTGCCTGGATGACAGGGTGGGAGACCCAGTACTTC.